The sample holds many counts of the clone carrying this T cell receptor (beta chain). The data are from a study of early T cells in non-severe SARS-CoV-2 infection. Turning to the study itself: Whole-blood bulk RNA, unsorted, was sequenced, and chains were unpaired.

V shed 4 bases, J shed 0 bases, and the junction held 8 bases outside the gene matches. Germline loops: CDR1 DFQATT, CDR2 SNEGSKA (reference sequence). This CDR3 region has 16 residues. Individual cDNA molecules were tagged with unique molecular identifiers, the study reported. Each CDR3 protein gets one entry after TCRdb re-called the 5' RACE reads with MiXCR. Found here are about 110,000 distinct CDR3 sequences, 9.5% to 13% of them singletons; the top ten hold around 2.9%. What was sequenced was whole blood. This receptor was taken from an adult who was a healthcare worker with PCR-confirmed SARS-CoV-2 infection or an uninfected control (not recorded which). The rearrangement uses TRBV20-1 and TRBJ1-1; 10 bases align to TRBD1. The CDR3 DNA follows: TGCAGTGCTAACGGACAGGGGGTCCTAATGAACACTGAAGCTTTCTTT. This gives the protein CSANGQGVLMNTEAFF.